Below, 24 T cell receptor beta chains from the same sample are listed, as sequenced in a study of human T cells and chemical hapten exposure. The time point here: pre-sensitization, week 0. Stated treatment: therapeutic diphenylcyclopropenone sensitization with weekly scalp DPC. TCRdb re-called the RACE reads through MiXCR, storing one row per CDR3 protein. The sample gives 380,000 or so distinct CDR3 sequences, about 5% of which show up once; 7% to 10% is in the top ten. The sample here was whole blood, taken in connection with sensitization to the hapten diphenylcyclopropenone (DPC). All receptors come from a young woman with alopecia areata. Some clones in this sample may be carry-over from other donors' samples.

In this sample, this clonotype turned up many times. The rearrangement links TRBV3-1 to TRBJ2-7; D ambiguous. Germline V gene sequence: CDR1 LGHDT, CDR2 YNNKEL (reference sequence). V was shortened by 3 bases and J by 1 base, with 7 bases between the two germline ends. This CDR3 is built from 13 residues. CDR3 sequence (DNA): TGTGCCAGCAGCCACAGGCCTTCCTACGAGCAGTACTTC. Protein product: CASSHRPSYEQYF.

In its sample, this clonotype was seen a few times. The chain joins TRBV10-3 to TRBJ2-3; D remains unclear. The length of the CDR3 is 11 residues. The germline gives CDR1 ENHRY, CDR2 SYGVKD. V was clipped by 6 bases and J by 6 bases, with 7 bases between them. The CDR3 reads CAISVGDTQYF. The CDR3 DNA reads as TGTGCCATCAGCGTCGGGGATACGCAGTATTTT.

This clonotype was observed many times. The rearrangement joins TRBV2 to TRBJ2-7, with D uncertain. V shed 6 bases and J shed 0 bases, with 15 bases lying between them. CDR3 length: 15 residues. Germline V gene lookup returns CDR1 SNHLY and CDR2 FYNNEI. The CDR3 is CASSERPLGSYEQYF. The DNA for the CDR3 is TGTGCCAGCAGCGAAAGGCCTTTGGGCTCCTACGAGCAGTACTTC.

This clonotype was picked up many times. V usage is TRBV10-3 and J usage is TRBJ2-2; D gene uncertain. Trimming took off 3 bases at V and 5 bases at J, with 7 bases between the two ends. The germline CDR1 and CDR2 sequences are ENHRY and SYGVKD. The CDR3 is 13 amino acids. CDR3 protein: CAISETTTGELFF. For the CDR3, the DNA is TGTGCCATCAGTGAAACGACTACCGGGGAGCTGTTTTTT.

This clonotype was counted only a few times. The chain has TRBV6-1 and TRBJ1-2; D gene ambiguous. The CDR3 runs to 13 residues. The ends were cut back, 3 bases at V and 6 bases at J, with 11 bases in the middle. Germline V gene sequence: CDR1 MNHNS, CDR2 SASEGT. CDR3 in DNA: TGTGCCAGCAGTGAGGTTTTTGGGGATGGCTACACCTTC. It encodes CASSEVFGDGYTF.

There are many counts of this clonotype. CDR3 sequence: CASSARQGRFTEAFF. In DNA, the CDR3 is TGTGCCAGCAGTGCCAGACAGGGGCGTTTCACTGAAGCTTTCTTT. The rearrangement links TRBV6-1 to TRBJ1-1, with 8 bases that match TRBD1. Germline assignment: CDR1 MNHNS and CDR2 SASEGT. CDR3 length: 15 residues. After removal of 4 bases from V and 4 bases from J, the junction contained 8 bases not matched to a gene.

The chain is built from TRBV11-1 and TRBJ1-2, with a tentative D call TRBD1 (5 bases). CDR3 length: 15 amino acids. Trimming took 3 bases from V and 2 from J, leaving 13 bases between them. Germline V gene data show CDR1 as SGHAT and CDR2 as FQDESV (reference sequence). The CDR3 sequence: CASSFHGGGNYGYTF. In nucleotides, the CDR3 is TGTGCCAGCAGCTTCCATGGGGGAGGAAACTATGGCTACACCTTC.

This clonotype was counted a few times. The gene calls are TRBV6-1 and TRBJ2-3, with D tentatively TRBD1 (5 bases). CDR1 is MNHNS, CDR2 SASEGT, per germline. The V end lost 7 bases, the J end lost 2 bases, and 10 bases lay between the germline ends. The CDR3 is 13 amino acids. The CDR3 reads CASTAGHTDTQYF. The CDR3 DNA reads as TGTGCCAGCACGGCAGGGCACACAGATACGCAGTATTTT.

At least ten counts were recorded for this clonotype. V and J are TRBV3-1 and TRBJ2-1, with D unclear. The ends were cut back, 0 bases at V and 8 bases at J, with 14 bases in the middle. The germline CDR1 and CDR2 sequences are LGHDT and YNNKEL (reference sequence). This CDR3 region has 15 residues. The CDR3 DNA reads TGTGCCAGCAGCCAAGATCTTGTACGTAGTCATGAGCAGTTCTTC. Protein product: CASSQDLVRSHEQFF.

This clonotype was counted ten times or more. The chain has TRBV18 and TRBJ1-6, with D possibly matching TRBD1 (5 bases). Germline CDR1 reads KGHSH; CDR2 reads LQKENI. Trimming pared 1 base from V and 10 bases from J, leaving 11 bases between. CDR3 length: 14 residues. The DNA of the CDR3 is TGTGCCAGCTCACCACTCAGGGAAGACTCACCCCTCCACTTT. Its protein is CASSPLREDSPLHF.

CDR3 in DNA: TGTGCCAGCAGTTTCTTAGCGGGACAAGGAGAGACCCAGTACTTC. Translation: CASSFLAGQGETQYF. The rearrangement links TRBV12-3 or TRBV12-4 to TRBJ2-5, with TRBD2 matching over 8 bases. The CDR3 is made up of 15 amino acids. V shed 3 bases, J shed 4 bases, and the junction held 7 bases outside the gene matches.

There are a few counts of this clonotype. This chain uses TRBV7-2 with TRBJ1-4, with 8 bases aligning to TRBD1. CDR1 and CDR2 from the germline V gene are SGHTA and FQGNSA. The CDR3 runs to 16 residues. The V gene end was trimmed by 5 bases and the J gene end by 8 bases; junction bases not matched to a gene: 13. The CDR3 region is CASSSRTGTHPEKLFF. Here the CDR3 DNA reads TGTGCCAGCAGCAGCAGGACAGGGACCCATCCGGAAAAACTGTTTTTT.

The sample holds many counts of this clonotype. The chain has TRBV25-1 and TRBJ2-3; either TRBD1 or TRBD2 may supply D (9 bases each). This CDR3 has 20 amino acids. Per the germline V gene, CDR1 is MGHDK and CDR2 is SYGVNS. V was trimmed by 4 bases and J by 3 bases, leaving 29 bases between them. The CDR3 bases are TGTGCCAGCAGTGCCGGGACAGGGAGATATGTGACTAGCGGTACAGATACGCAGTATTTT. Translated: CASSAGTGRYVTSGTDTQYF.

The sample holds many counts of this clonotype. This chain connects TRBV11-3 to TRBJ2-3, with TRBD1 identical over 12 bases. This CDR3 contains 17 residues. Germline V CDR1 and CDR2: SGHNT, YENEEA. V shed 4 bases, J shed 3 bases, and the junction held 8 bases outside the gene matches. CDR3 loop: CASSSAGTGGKTDTQYF. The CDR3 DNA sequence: TGTGCCAGCAGCTCAGCGGGGACAGGGGGCAAAACAGATACGCAGTATTTT.

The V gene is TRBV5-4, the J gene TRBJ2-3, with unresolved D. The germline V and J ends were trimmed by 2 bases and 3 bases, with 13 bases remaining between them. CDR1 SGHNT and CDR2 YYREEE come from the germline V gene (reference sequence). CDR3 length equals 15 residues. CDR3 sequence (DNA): TGTGCCAGCAGCTTCTCGGCCAGCACGACAGATACGCAGTATTTT. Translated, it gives CASSFSASTTDTQYF.

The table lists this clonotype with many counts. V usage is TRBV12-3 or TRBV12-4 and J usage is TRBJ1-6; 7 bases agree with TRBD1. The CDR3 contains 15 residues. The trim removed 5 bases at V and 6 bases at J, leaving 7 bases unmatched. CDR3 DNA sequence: TGTGCCAGCAGTAACAGGGGTTCCCTTAATTCACCCCTCCACTTT. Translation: CASSNRGSLNSPLHF.

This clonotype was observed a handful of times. The CDR3 here is CASRPYVSRDNEQFF. CDR3 bases: TGTGCCAGCAGACCCTACGTGAGCCGGGACAATGAGCAGTTCTTC. The genes are TRBV6-5 and TRBJ2-1; D not resolved. The V and J ends lost 6 bases and 5 bases respectively, with 17 bases between them. Germline-derived CDR1 and CDR2 are MNHEY and SVGAGI. This CDR3 region has 15 residues.

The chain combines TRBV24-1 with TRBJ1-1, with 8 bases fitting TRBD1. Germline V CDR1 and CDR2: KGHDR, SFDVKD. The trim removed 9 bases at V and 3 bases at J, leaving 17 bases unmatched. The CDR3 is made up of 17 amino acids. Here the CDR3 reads CATPRQGAPPTHTEAFF. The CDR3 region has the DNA TGTGCCACCCCACGGCAGGGGGCTCCCCCGACACACACTGAAGCTTTCTTT.

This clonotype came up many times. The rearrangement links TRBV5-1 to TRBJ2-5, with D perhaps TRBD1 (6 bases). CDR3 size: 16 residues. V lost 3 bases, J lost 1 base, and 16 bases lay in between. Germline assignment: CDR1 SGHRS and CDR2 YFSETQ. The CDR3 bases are TGCGCCAGCAGCTCCGGACAGCTTCTAGGCCAAGAGACCCAGTACTTC. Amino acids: CASSSGQLLGQETQYF.

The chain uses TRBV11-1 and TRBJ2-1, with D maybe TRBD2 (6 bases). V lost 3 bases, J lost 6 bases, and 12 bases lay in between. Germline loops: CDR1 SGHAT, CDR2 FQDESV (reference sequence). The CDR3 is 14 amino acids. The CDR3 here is CASSFSMGGNEQFF. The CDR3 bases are TGTGCCAGCAGCTTTTCCATGGGGGGCAATGAGCAGTTCTTC.

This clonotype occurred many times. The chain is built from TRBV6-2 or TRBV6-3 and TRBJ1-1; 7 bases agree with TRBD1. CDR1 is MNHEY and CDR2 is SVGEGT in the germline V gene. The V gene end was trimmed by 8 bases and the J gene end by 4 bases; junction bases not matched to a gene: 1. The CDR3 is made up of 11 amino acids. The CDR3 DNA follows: TGTGCCAGCCACAGGGGCACTGAAGCTTTCTTT. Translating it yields CASHRGTEAFF.

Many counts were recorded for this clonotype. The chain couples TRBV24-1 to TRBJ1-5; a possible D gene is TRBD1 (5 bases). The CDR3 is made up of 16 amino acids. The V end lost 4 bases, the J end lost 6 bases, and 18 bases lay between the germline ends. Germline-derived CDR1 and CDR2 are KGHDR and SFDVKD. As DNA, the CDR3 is TGTGCCACCAGTGAGGGGCGGCCCGGTTGGGGTCAGCCCCAGCATTTT. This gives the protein CATSEGRPGWGQPQHF.

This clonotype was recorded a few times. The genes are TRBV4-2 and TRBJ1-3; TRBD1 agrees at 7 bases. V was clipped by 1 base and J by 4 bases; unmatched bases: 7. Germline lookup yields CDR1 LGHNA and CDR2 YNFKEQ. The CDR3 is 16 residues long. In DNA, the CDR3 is TGTGCCAGCAGCCAAGGAACCCAGGGACAGGGAAACACCATATATTTT. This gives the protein CASSQGTQGQGNTIYF.

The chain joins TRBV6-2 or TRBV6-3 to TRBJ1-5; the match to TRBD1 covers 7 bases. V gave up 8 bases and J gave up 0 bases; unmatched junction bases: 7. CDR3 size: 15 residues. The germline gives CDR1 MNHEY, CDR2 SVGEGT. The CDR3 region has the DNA TGTGCCAGCCGGGAACAGGGGAATAGCAATCAGCCCCAGCATTTT. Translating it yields CASREQGNSNQPQHF.